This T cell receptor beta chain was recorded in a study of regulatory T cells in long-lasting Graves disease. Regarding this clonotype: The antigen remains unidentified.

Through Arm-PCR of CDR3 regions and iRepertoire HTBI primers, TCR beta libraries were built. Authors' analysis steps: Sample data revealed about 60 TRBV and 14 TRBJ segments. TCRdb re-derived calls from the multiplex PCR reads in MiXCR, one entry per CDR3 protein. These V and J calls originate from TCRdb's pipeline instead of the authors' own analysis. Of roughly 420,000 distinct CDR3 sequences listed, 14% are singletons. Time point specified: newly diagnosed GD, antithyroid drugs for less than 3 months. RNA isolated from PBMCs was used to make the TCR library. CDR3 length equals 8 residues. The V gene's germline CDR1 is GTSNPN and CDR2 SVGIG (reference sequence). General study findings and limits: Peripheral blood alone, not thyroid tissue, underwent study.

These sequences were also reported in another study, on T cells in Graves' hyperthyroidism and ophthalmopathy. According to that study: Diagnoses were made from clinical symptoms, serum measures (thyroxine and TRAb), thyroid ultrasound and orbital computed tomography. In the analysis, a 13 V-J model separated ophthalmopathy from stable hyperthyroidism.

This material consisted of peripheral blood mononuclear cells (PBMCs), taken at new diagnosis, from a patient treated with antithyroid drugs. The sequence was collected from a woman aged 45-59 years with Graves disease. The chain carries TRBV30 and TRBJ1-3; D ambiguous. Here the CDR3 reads CTGNTIYF. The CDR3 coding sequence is TGTACTGGAAACACCATATATTTT.